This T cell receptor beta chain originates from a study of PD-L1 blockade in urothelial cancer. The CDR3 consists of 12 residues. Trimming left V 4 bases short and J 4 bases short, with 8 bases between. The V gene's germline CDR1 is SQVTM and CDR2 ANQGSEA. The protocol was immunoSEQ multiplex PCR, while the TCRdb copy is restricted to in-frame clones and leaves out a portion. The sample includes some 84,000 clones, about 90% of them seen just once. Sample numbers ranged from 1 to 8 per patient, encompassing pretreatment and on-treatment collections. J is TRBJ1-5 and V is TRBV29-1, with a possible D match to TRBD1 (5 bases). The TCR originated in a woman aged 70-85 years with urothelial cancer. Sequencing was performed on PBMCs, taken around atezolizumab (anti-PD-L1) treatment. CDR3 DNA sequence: TGCAGCGTTGGGGGGGGGAATCAGCCCCAGCATTTT. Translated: CSVGGGNQPQHF.